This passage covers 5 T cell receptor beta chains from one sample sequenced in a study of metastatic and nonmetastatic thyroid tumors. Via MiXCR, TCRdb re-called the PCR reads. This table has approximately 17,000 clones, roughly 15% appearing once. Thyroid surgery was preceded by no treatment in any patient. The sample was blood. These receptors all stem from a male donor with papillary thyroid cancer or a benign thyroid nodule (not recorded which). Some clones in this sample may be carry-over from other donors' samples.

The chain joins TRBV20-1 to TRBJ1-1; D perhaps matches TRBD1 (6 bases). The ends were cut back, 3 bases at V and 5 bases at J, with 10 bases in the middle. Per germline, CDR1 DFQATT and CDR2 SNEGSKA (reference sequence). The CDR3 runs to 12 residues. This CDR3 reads CSASPGETEAFF. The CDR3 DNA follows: TGCAGTGCTAGCCCAGGGGAAACTGAAGCTTTCTTT.

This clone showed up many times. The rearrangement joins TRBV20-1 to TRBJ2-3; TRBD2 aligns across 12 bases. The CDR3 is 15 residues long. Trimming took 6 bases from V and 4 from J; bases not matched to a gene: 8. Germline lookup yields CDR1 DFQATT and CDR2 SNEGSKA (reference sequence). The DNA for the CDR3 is TGCAGTGCAGACGACCGACTAGCGGGAGCAGATACGCAGTATTTT. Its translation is CSADDRLAGADTQYF.

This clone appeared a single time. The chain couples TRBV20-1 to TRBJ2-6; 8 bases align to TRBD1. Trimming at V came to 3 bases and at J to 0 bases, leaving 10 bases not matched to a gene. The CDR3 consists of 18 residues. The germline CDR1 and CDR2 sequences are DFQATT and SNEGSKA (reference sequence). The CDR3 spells CSASEPGQEISGANVLTF. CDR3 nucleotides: TGCAGTGCTAGTGAACCGGGACAGGAGATCTCTGGGGCCAACGTCCTGACTTTC.

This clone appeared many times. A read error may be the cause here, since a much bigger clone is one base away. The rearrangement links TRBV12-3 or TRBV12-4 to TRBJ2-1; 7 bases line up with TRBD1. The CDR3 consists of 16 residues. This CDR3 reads CASRHQGESSDNEQFF. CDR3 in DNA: TGTGCCAGCAGACATCAGGGGGAAAGCTCCGACAATGAGCAGTTCTTC.

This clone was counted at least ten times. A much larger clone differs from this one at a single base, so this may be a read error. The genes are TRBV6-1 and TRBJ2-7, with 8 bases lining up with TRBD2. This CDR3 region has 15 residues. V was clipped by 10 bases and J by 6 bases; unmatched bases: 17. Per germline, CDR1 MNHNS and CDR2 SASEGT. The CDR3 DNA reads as TGTGCCATTCACCCCGGGGGAGCGGGAGTCTCCGAGCAGTACTTC. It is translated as CAIHPGGAGVSEQYF.